Given below is one T cell receptor beta chain in context. Its antigen is unknown. PCR employed 60 Vbeta and 13 Jbeta primers. TCRdb's copy holds only in-frame clones and misses some; the assay was immunoSEQ multiplex PCR. Of 150,000 to 160,000 clones listed, 80% are singletons. Healthy donors of bone marrow made up the group. The data derive from a study of cytomegalovirus exposure and HLA in healthy donors. Study results and caveats: In a later analysis, TCR beta V- and J-gene trimming showed a link to a missense DCLRE1C variant. Researchers catalogued about 160 TCR beta chains as cytomegalovirus-associated. By a later analysis, the bulk of CMV-associated TCR beta chains appeared HLA-restricted.

This TCR was sampled from a woman between 40 and 50 years old in good health and CMV-seropositive. Sequenced sample: PBMCs.

The DNA for the CDR3 is TGTGCCAGCAGTTCGGGACAGGCGGGTCAGCCCCAGCATTTT. Protein sequence: CASSSGQAGQPQHF. The genes are TRBV28 and TRBJ1-5; 8 positions match TRBD1. The CDR3 totals 14 residues. The trim removed 4 bases at V and 6 bases at J, leaving 5 bases unmatched. CDR1 and CDR2 (germline): MDHEN, SYDVKM.